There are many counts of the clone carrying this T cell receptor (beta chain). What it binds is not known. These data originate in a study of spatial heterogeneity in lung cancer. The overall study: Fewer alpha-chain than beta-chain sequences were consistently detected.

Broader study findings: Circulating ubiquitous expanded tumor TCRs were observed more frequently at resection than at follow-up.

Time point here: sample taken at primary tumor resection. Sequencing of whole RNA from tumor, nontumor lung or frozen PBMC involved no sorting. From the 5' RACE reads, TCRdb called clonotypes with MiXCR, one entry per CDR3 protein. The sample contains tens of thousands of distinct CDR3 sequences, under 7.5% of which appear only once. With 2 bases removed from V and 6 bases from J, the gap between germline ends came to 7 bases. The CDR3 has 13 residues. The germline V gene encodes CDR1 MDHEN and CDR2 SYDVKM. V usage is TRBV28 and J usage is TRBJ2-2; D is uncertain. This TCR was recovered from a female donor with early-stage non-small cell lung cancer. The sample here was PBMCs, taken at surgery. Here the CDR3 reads CASSLPLPGELFF. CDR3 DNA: TGTGCCAGCAGTTTACCCCTTCCCGGGGAGCTGTTTTTT.